This is a list of T cell receptor beta chains from one sample in a study of CD8 T cells in Susac syndrome. TCRdb independently ran MiXCR on the immunoSEQ multiplex PCR reads; one entry per CDR3 protein. The table includes around 280,000 distinct CDR3 sequences, more than 75% detected once. Sequencing was performed on CD8+ T cells from PBMCs. Receptors originate from a human donor with multiple sclerosis. Both conserved end residues are part of each CDR3. Fields, in order: V gene, J gene, D gene, clone size, CDR3 protein, CDR3 DNA. A D gene is named only where the DNA matches it firmly. The size field is filled for only some rows; it gives once, few, many or a size class.

>TRBV4-1|TRBJ2-1|-|-
CASSQAVDDEQFF
TGCGCCAGCAGCCAAGCGGTAGACGATGAGCAGTTCTTC
>TRBV21-1|TRBJ2-7|-|-
CASRLTLGREQYF
TGTGCCAGCAGACTAACCTTGGGTCGGGAGCAGTACTTC
>TRBV19|TRBJ2-5|-|-
CASSIGSSGETQYF
TGTGCCAGTAGTATTGGGTCCAGCGGGGAGACCCAGTACTTC
>TRBV6-2/TRBV6-3|TRBJ2-5|-|-
CASAGRETQYF
TGTGCCAGCGCGGGGAGAGAGACCCAGTACTTC
>TRBV12-3/TRBV12-4|TRBJ2-7|-|-
CASSLFGRSYEQYF
TGTGCCAGCAGTCTGTTCGGGAGATCCTACGAGCAGTACTTC
>TRBV29-1|TRBJ2-7|-|-
CSVEDREASYEQYF
TGCAGCGTTGAAGATCGCGAAGCCTCCTACGAGCAGTACTTC
>TRBV7-9|TRBJ1-2|-|-
CASSGGRGPFYGYTF
TGTGCCAGCAGCGGCGGGCGGGGGCCTTTCTATGGCTACACCTTC
>TRBV27|TRBJ2-7|TRBD2|once
CASSLSGLANEQYF
TGTGCCAGCAGTCTTAGCGGACTAGCGAACGAGCAGTACTTC
>TRBV7-9|TRBJ2-7|-|once
CASRGYEGRSYEQYF
TGTGCCAGCAGGGGCTATGAGGGCAGATCCTACGAGCAGTACTTC
>TRBV20-1|TRBJ1-1|-|-
CSARDLGQGTAFF
TGCAGTGCTAGAGATTTGGGCCAGGGAACGGCTTTCTTT
>TRBV27|TRBJ2-7|-|-
CASRPVDAWEQYF
TGTGCCAGCAGGCCGGTGGACGCCTGGGAGCAGTACTTC
>TRBV27|TRBJ2-3|-|-
CASSIGGHGTDTQYF
TGTGCCAGCAGTATAGGGGGGCATGGCACAGATACGCAGTATTTT
>TRBV11-2|TRBJ2-1|-|few
CASRDNYNEQFF
TGTGCCAGCCGGGACAACTACAATGAGCAGTTCTTC
>TRBV24-1|TRBJ2-4|-|-
CATSDWGARDIQYF
TGTGCCACCAGTGATTGGGGGGCGCGAGACATTCAGTACTTC
>TRBV18|TRBJ1-5|-|-
CASSPPGSQPQHF
TGTGCCAGCTCACCACCGGGGAGTCAGCCCCAGCATTTT
>TRBV24-1|TRBJ2-5|TRBD2|-
CATRTSEYQETQYF
TGTGCCACCAGGACTAGCGAGTACCAAGAGACCCAGTACTTC
>TRBV14|TRBJ2-3|-|-
CASSQVVAPRDTQYF
TGTGCCAGCAGCCAAGTGGTCGCTCCCCGAGATACGCAGTATTTT
>TRBV19|TRBJ2-1|TRBD2|-
CASSIDSRTSGSGNEQFF
TGTGCCAGTAGTATAGATTCCCGGACTAGCGGGAGTGGCAATGAGCAGTTCTTC
>TRBV5-1|TRBJ2-7|-|-
CASGTSYYEQYF
TGCGCCAGCGGGACTTCATACTACGAGCAGTACTTC
>TRBV13|TRBJ2-7|TRBD1|-
CASSFSTGQYYYEQYF
TGTGCCAGCAGCTTCTCAACGGGACAGTATTACTACGAGCAGTACTTC
>TRBV27|TRBJ2-1|-|-
CASSLMDNILGYNEQFF
TGTGCCAGCAGTTTGATGGACAACATATTAGGGTACAATGAGCAGTTCTTC
>TRBV6-5|TRBJ2-7|TRBD2|-
CASSYSTSGYEQYF
TGTGCCAGCAGTTACTCGACTAGCGGCTACGAGCAGTACTTC
>TRBV6-1|TRBJ2-1|-|-
CASRNPGGRSYEQFF
TGTGCCAGCCGAAATCCAGGGGGGAGGTCCTATGAGCAGTTCTTC
>TRBV5-6|TRBJ2-1|TRBD1|-
CASSKPTGGVGNEQFF
TGTGCCAGCAGTAAGCCGACAGGGGGCGTAGGTAATGAGCAGTTCTTC
>TRBV28|TRBJ2-7|-|-
CASKAGGISYEQYF
TGTGCCAGCAAGGCAGGCGGGATCTCCTACGAGCAGTACTTC
>TRBV12-3/TRBV12-4|TRBJ2-4|TRBD2|-
CASTLSGSPAKNIQYF
TGTGCCAGCACTCTTAGCGGGAGCCCTGCCAAAAACATTCAGTACTTC
>TRBV27|TRBJ2-4|-|-
CASSLNEGGAKNIQYF
TGTGCCAGCAGTTTAAATGAGGGAGGAGCCAAAAACATTCAGTACTTC
>TRBV15|TRBJ1-4|-|-
CATSRGAANEKLFF
TGTGCCACCAGCAGGGGGGCTGCTAATGAAAAACTGTTTTTT
>TRBV25-1|TRBJ1-2|-|-
CASSEWSPETAYGYTF
TGTGCCAGCAGTGAATGGTCCCCCGAGACGGCCTATGGCTACACCTTC
>TRBV27|TRBJ2-7|-|-
CASSGTRGEQYF
TGTGCCAGCAGTGGGACACGTGGCGAGCAGTACTTC
>TRBV3-1|TRBJ1-1|-|-
CASTLGHNQKEAFF
TGTGCCAGCACCTTGGGGCACAACCAAAAAGAAGCTTTCTTT
>TRBV27|TRBJ1-2|-|few
CASRGALSIYGYTF
TGTGCCAGCAGGGGGGCGTTATCCATCTATGGCTACACCTTC
>TRBV6-5|TRBJ1-1|-|-
CASSYPGEAFF
TGTGCCAGCAGCTACCCGGGCGAAGCTTTCTTT
>TRBV15|TRBJ2-3|TRBD2|-
CATSSGLVGHTDTQYF
TGTGCCACCAGCAGCGGACTAGTGGGCCACACAGATACGCAGTATTTT
>TRBV10-3|TRBJ1-1|TRBD1|-
CAISEGRGPALYAFF
TGTGCCATCAGTGAGGGCAGGGGGCCGGCCTTGTATGCTTTCTTT
>TRBV5-6|TRBJ1-5|-|-
CASSLYRSNQPQHF
TGTGCCAGCAGCTTGTACAGGAGTAATCAGCCCCAGCATTTT
>TRBV5-1|TRBJ2-7|TRBD1|-
CASSLRQGWYEQYF
TGCGCCAGCAGCTTACGACAGGGATGGTACGAGCAGTACTTC
>TRBV5-5|TRBJ1-5|-|-
CASSLTDQPQHF
TGTGCCAGCAGCTTGACCGATCAGCCCCAGCATTTT
>TRBV27|TRBJ2-1|-|few
CASSLSWVGDFDNEQFF
TGTGCCAGCAGTTTATCGTGGGTTGGGGACTTCGACAATGAGCAGTTCTTC
>TRBV4-2|TRBJ2-1|TRBD2|few
CASSPIGEGEGYNEQFF
TGTGCCAGCAGCCCGATCGGGGAGGGAGAGGGCTACAATGAGCAGTTCTTC
>TRBV27|TRBJ2-7|-|-
CASSLSGVGSSYEQYF
TGTGCCAGCAGTCTTTCAGGGGTAGGGAGCTCCTACGAGCAGTACTTC
>TRBV2|TRBJ2-7|-|-
CASSEAPASTYEQYF
TGTGCCAGCAGTGAAGCCCCAGCCTCTACTTACGAGCAGTACTTC
>TRBV11-2|TRBJ2-2|-|-
CASSFGGRDTGELFF
TGTGCCAGCAGCTTCGGGGGGCGGGACACCGGGGAGCTGTTTTTT
>TRBV27|TRBJ2-7|TRBD1|-
CASQNPRTGGYEQYF
TGTGCCAGCCAAAACCCAAGGACAGGGGGCTACGAGCAGTACTTC
>TRBV7-9|TRBJ1-6|-|once
CASSGGRSYNSPLHF
TGTGCCAGCAGCGGAGGTCGCTCCTATAATTCACCCCTCCACTTT
>TRBV9|TRBJ2-1|TRBD2|-
CASSVGGKAGGREQFF
TGTGCCAGCAGCGTAGGGGGCAAAGCGGGAGGGCGTGAGCAGTTCTTC
>TRBV28|TRBJ1-5|-|-
CASSLMNQPQHF
TGTGCCAGCAGTTTAATGAATCAGCCCCAGCATTTT